Following are 20 T cell receptor beta chains from one sample sequenced in a study of OX40 agonist ivuxolimab in advanced cancers. Clones were read by immunoSEQ multiplex PCR, and TCRdb kept only the in-frame ones, dropping some. The sample includes more than 60,000 clones, 60% to 80% seen only once; the top ten take about 1.6%. Source: CD4+ or CD8+ T cells sorted from blood, taken in a trial of the OX40 agonist ivuxolimab. The receptors derive from an adult with an advanced solid tumor such as melanoma, head and neck, liver or kidney cancer.

The table lists this clone with a few counts. The chain recombines TRBV18 with TRBJ1-5; TRBD1 matches at 7 bases. The junction had 6 bases not matched to a gene; V was cut back by 8 bases and J by 5 bases. The germline gives CDR1 KGHSH, CDR2 LQKENI. The length of the CDR3 is 13 residues. The CDR3: CASQSGGDQPQHF. The CDR3 nucleotides are TGTGCCAGCCAGTCAGGGGGAGATCAGCCCCAGCATTTT.

The rearrangement links TRBV5-1 to TRBJ2-1, with 12 bases lining up with TRBD2. The V segment lost 4 bases and the J segment 8 bases; nucleotides outside the gene matches: 7. The CDR3 is made up of 15 amino acids. The germline V gene encodes CDR1 SGHRS and CDR2 YFSETQ. The CDR3 protein is CASSETSGSVYEQFF. CDR3 DNA sequence: TGCGCCAGCAGCGAGACTAGCGGGAGTGTATATGAGCAGTTCTTC.

This clone occurred a few times. The chain has TRBV28 and TRBJ1-2, with 8 nucleotides matching TRBD1. The junction had 11 bases not matched to a gene; V was cut back by 4 bases and J by 7 bases. From germline, CDR1 is MDHEN and CDR2 SYDVKM. This CDR3 comprises 15 residues. In DNA form, the CDR3 reads TGTGCCAGCAGTTCAGGGGGCGCATTCGTGTTTGGCTACACCTTC. This codes for CASSSGGAFVFGYTF.

This rearrangement joins TRBV19 to TRBJ1-6; 10 bases are a match to TRBD1. CDR1 is LNHDA, CDR2 SQIVND, per germline (reference sequence). This CDR3 has 16 residues. Trimming at V came to 6 bases and at J to 10 bases, leaving 12 bases not matched to a gene. The CDR3 nucleotides are TGTGCCAGTAGCCCGAGGAAGACAGGGGGCCACTCACCCCTCCACTTT. Its translation is CASSPRKTGGHSPLHF.

This chain connects TRBV7-3 to TRBJ1-1; D not certain. Germline V gene data show CDR1 as SGHTA and CDR2 as FQGTGA. Trimming took off 6 bases at V and 0 bases at J, with 8 bases between the two ends. This CDR3 spans 13 amino acids. As DNA, the CDR3 is TGTGCCAGCAGTCTTGGGATGAACACTGAAGCTTTCTTT. Its protein product is CASSLGMNTEAFF.

A word on this clone: A read error may account for a junction end that differs from germline. The chain joins TRBV7-7 to TRBJ2-2, with D maybe TRBD2 (5 bases). This CDR3 contains 14 residues. Germline loops: CDR1 SSHAT, CDR2 FNYEAQ (reference sequence). CDR3 bases: TGTGCTAGCAGCCCGGGGAACGTACCCGGGGAGCTGTTTTTT. Its translation is CASSPGNVPGELFF.

Of note for this clone: A much larger clone lies a single base off, so this may be a read error. The chain joins TRBV27 to TRBJ2-7; no clear D gene. CDR3 length: 13 residues. V lost 3 bases, J lost 2 bases, and 8 bases lay in between. Germline lookup yields CDR1 MNHEY and CDR2 SMNVEV (reference sequence). The CDR3 bases are TGTGCCAGCAGTTTCGGCGGCACCTACGAGCAGTACTTC. Translated: CASSFGGTYEQYF.

This sequence joins TRBV4-1 and TRBJ1-2, with D unresolved. The ends were cut back, 5 bases at V and 4 bases at J, with 14 bases in the middle. From germline, CDR1 is MGHRA and CDR2 YSYEKL. This CDR3 comprises 14 residues. The chain's CDR3 is CASSSTPEGYGYTF. The CDR3 bases are TGCGCCAGCAGCAGTACCCCAGAGGGCTATGGCTACACCTTC.

The gene calls are TRBV4-1 and TRBJ1-5; a possible D gene is TRBD1 (6 bases). The CDR3 extends over 15 amino acids. With 0 bases removed from V and 7 bases from J, the gap between germline ends came to 13 bases. Germline CDR1 and CDR2: MGHRA and YSYEKL. CDR3 residues: CASSQERTEGQPQHF. In DNA, the CDR3 is TGCGCCAGCAGCCAAGAAAGGACAGAGGGACAGCCCCAGCATTTT.

This clone has a handful of counts. This sample includes further DNA sequences coding for the same CDR3. The V gene is TRBV2, the J gene TRBJ1-2; the D gene is possibly TRBD1 (5 bases). Trimming stripped 6 bases from V and 4 bases from J, with 9 bases between. Germline V gene lookup returns CDR1 SNHLY and CDR2 FYNNEI. The CDR3 is 12 amino acids. CDR3 DNA sequence: TGTGCCAGCAGGGGGGGTGGCTATGGCTACACCTTC. Translating gives CASRGGGYGYTF. The full variable domain, in which reference TRBV2 and TRBJ1-2 provide the parts outside the CDR3, is EPEVTQTPSHQVTQMGQEVILRCVPISNHLYFYWYRQILGQKVEFLVSFYNNEISEKSEIFDDQFSVERPDGSNFTLKIRSTKLEDSAMYFCASRGGGYGYTFGSGTRLTVV.

The chain employs TRBV30 and TRBJ2-5; D possibly corresponds to TRBD2 (5 bases). V dropped 2 bases and J dropped 2 bases, with 12 bases sitting between them. CDR3 length equals 14 residues. Germline-derived CDR1 and CDR2 are GTSNPN and SVGIG (reference sequence). This CDR3 reads CAWSRGSGQETQYF. The DNA of the CDR3 is TGTGCCTGGAGTCGAGGGAGTGGGCAAGAGACCCAGTACTTC.

The chain combines TRBV7-3 with TRBJ1-2; no reliable D call. V gave up 3 bases and J gave up 4 bases, with 15 bases separating them. This CDR3 spans 15 amino acids. Germline loops: CDR1 SGHTA, CDR2 FQGTGA. The CDR3 protein is CASSFSWVASYGYTF. The CDR3, as DNA: TGTGCCAGCAGCTTTTCATGGGTTGCGAGCTATGGCTACACCTTC. The variable domain in full, with the rest retrieved from reference TRBV7-3 and TRBJ1-2, is GAGVSQTPSNKVTEKGKYVELRCDPISGHTALYWYRQSLGQGPEFLIYFQGTGAADDSGLPNDRFFAVRPEGSVSTLKIQRTERGDSAVYLCASSFSWVASYGYTFGSGTRLTVV.

The chain combines TRBV10-1 with TRBJ1-3; no definite D call. Germline values: CDR1 WNHNN, CDR2 SYGVQD (reference sequence). The CDR3 has 15 amino acids. Trimming cost V 2 bases and J 2 bases, with 10 bases left between them. The CDR3 here is CASSENPRTGNTIYF. The CDR3, as DNA: TGCGCCAGCAGTGAGAACCCACGGACTGGAAACACCATATATTTT.

This rearrangement joins TRBV14 to TRBJ1-4; no clear D gene. Trimming stripped 1 base from V and 5 bases from J, with 11 bases between. The CDR3 covers 15 residues. Per germline, CDR1 SGHDN and CDR2 FVKESK. The chain's CDR3 is CASSQGRTVNEKLFF. DNA for the CDR3: TGTGCCAGCAGCCAAGGACGGACGGTCAATGAAAAACTGTTTTTT.

J is TRBJ2-5 and V is TRBV7-3; TRBD1 aligns across 9 bases. The CDR3 sequence is 14 residues long. J lost 4 bases, V lost 5 bases, and 5 bases had no gene match. Germline V lookup: CDR1 SGHTA, CDR2 FQGTGA. The CDR3 spells CASSTSGQGETQYF. CDR3 coding DNA: TGTGCCAGCAGCACATCGGGACAGGGAGAGACCCAGTACTTC.

This clone was detected only once. CDR3 amino acids: CASSLAGAFVNTEAFF. The CDR3 DNA follows: TGTGCCAGCAGCTTAGCGGGGGCATTTGTAAACACTGAAGCTTTCTTT. The chain is built from TRBV7-9 and TRBJ1-1; D perhaps matches TRBD1 (6 bases). CDR1 and CDR2 (germline): SEHNR, FQNEAQ (reference sequence). V lost 0 bases and J 2 bases, leaving 13 bases between the germline ends. This CDR3 is built from 16 residues.

The chain has TRBV5-1 and TRBJ2-7; D may correspond to TRBD1 or TRBD2 (5 bases each). The length of the CDR3 is 13 residues. Trimming took 5 bases from V and 5 from J, leaving 14 bases between them. From germline, CDR1 is SGHRS and CDR2 YFSETQ. CDR3 amino acids: CASSWGLMNEQYF. CDR3 DNA sequence: TGCGCCAGCAGTTGGGGGTTGATGAACGAGCAGTACTTC. Together with reference TRBV5-1 and TRBJ2-7, the CDR3 gives the full variable domain: KAGVTQTPRYLIKTRGQQVTLSCSPISGHRSVSWYQQTPGQGLQFLFEYFSETQRNKGNFPGRFSGRQFSNSRSEMNVSTLELGDSALYLCASSWGLMNEQYFGPGTRLTVT.

The rearrangement joins TRBV6-1 to TRBJ2-1, with D possibly being TRBD1 (5 bases). Germline V lookup: CDR1 MNHNS, CDR2 SASEGT. This CDR3 region has 15 residues. Trimming shortened V by 8 bases and J by 4 bases, and 18 bases separated the two germline ends. The CDR3 is CASRKGRATYNEQFF. Here the CDR3 DNA reads TGTGCCAGCCGGAAGGGGCGAGCGACGTACAATGAGCAGTTCTTC.

V and J are TRBV14 and TRBJ1-2; 7 bases agree with TRBD1. V shed 3 bases, J shed 3 bases, and the junction held 7 bases outside the gene matches. Germline CDR1 is SGHDN and CDR2 is FVKESK. The CDR3 has 15 amino acids. The CDR3 protein is CASSQGTVNYYGYTF. The CDR3, as DNA: TGTGCCAGCAGCCAGGGGACAGTCAACTACTATGGCTACACCTTC.

V is TRBV7-3 and J is TRBJ1-6; 8 nucleotides line up with TRBD1. This CDR3 contains 13 residues. In germline, CDR1 is SGHTA, CDR2 FQGTGA. V lost 2 bases to trimming and J lost 13 bases; unmatched junction nucleotides: 4. CDR3 loop: CASSLQGALPLHF. The DNA for the CDR3 is TGTGCCAGCAGCTTACAGGGGGCGCTTCCCCTCCACTTT. The full variable domain, with the rest looked up from reference TRBV7-3 and TRBJ1-6, is GAGVSQTPSNKVTEKGKYVELRCDPISGHTALYWYRQSLGQGPEFLIYFQGTGAADDSGLPNDRFFAVRPEGSVSTLKIQRTERGDSAVYLCASSLQGALPLHFGNGTRLTVT.